This TCR beta chain was profiled in a study of blood T cell repertoires in COVID-19. Overall study context: Acute and convalescent COVID-19 specimens originated in the United States, Italy and Spain.

Using immunoSEQ multiplex PCR, the repertoire was profiled, and TCRdb retains in-frame clones only, with some absent. The table shows about 120,000 clones, with 85% occurring only once. This TCR came from a woman older than 75 with acute or convalescent COVID-19. The sample comprised peripheral blood.

The CDR3 region has the DNA TGTGCCAGCAGTTTAAGGTTCCAGGGGGCGGACACCATATATTTT. It translates to CASSLRFQGADTIYF. This chain connects TRBV28 to TRBJ1-3, with 8 nucleotides matching TRBD1. The CDR3 runs to 15 residues. Germline CDR1 MDHEN, CDR2 SYDVKM. Unmatched junction bases numbered 8, after V lost 2 bases and J lost 8 bases.